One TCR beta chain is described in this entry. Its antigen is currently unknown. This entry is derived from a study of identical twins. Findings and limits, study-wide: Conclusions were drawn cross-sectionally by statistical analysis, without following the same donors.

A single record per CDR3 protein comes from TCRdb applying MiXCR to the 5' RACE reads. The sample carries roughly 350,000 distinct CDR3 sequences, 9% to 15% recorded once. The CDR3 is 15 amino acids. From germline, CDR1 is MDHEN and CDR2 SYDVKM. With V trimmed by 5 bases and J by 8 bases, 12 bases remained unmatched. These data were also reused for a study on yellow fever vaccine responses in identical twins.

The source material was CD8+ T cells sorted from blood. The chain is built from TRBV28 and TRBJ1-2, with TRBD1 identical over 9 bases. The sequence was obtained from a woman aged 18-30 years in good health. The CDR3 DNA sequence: TGTGCCAGCAGTCCATCAGGGGACAGGGCTCTCGGCTACACCTTC. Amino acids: CASSPSGDRALGYTF.